This T cell receptor beta chain originates from a study of cytomegalovirus exposure and HLA in healthy donors. Study-wide findings and caveats: Common viral pathogens seemed to be connected with several of the most significant clusters, according to a later analysis.

The V end lost 3 bases, the J end lost 4 bases, and 14 bases lay between the germline ends. Looked up from germline, CDR1 is ENHRY and CDR2 is SYGVKD. The CDR3 is 15 residues long. On this clone itself: Its antigen is not identified.

The PCR was carried out with 60 Vbeta primers and 13 Jbeta primers. Generated by immunoSEQ multiplex PCR, the TCRdb table keeps only in-frame clones and is missing some. This repertoire includes 190,000 or so clones. The chain joins TRBV10-3 to TRBJ2-3, with D possibly matching TRBD2 (5 bases). Sequenced input: PBMCs. The origin of this receptor is a boy under 18 in good health and CMV-seronegative. The CDR3 region has the DNA TGTGCCATCAGTGACGCCTCTAGCACTCCAGATACGCAGTATTTT. Its translation: CAISDASSTPDTQYF.